Below are 6 T cell receptor beta chains sequenced from a single sample in a study of CXCR3-negative and CXCR3-positive naive CD8 T cells (dated by TCRdb to between 2019 and 2020). The research as a whole found: TRB CDR3s from CXCR3-positive naive cells showed higher hydrophobicity (lower Kidera factor 4), lower energy, and higher strength and volume indices than CXCR3-negative naive cells.

The sequencing machine was a NextSeq 550. The Human TCR Profiling Kit (MiLaboratory) was used to prepare UMI-labeled 5' RACE TRB cDNA libraries. Through TCRdb reprocessing, the reads give one entry per CDR3 protein sequence; DNA is omitted. The sample's records list about 130,000 distinct CDR3 sequences. The ten largest clones represent 0.41% of the sample. Their recognized antigens are unknown. The specimen was naive CXCR3+ CD8+ T cells from blood. The cell subset or site label corresponds to: CD45RO-CCR7+CD27+CD95- naive CD8+ T cells expressing CXCR3 (TNR3+). These receptors all come from a human donor in good health. Some clones in this sample may be carry-over from other donors' samples.

V usage is TRBV7-3 and J usage is TRBJ2-2. Germline CDR1 and CDR2: SGHTA and FQGTGA. This CDR3 region has 14 residues. CDR3 region: CASSLGRNTGELFF.

The chain is built from TRBV29-1 and TRBJ2-3; the TCRdb D gene call, TRBD1, has no DNA to confirm it. The CDR3 runs 12 residues. CDR1 is SQVTM, CDR2 ANQGSEA, per germline. CDR3 loop: CSVEQGQGPQYF.

The chain combines TRBV20-1 with TRBJ2-1; as DNA is missing, the TRBD1 call by TCRdb cannot be tested. This CDR3 is built from 14 residues. CDR1 is DFQATT, CDR2 SNEGSKA, per germline (reference sequence). The CDR3 sequence: CSATGTGVYNEQFF.

V is TRBV20-1 and J is TRBJ2-5; TCRdb calls TRBD2, which cannot be checked without DNA. CDR3 length: 15 amino acids. Looked up from germline, CDR1 is DFQATT and CDR2 is SNEGSKA (reference sequence). Here the CDR3 reads CSARQAPLYQETQYF.

The J gene is TRBJ2-3, the V gene TRBV4-1; TCRdb's assignment of TRBD2 cannot be checked, as there is no DNA. Germline V gene lookup returns CDR1 MGHRA and CDR2 YSYEKL. The CDR3 contains 18 residues. The CDR3 spells CASSQDVGLAGGADTQYF.

The chain recombines TRBV27 with TRBJ2-7. Germline assignment: CDR1 MNHEY and CDR2 SMNVEV (reference sequence). The CDR3 consists of 13 residues. CDR3 sequence: CASSVRSPYEQYF.